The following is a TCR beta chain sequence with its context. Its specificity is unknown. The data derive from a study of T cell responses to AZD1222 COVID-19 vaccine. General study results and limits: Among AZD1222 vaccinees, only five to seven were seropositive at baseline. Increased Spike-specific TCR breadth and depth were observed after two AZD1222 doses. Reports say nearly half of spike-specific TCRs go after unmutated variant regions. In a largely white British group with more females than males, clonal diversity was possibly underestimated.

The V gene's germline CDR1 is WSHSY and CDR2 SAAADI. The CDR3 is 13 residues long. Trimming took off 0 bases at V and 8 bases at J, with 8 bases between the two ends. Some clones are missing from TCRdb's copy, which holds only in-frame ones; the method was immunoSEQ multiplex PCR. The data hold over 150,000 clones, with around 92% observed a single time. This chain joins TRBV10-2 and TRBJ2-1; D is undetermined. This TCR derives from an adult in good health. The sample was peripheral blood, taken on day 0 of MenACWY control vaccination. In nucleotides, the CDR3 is TGCGCCAGCAGTGAGTCTAGCTATGATGAGCAGTTCTTC. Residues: CASSESSYDEQFF.